The subject of this entry is one T cell receptor beta chain. Antigen specificity is unknown. Naive CD8 cells comprised CD45RO-negative, CCR7-positively selected cells, excluding terminally differentiated effector memory CD45RA+ cells. Recent vaccinations or acute infections were absent in the healthy HIV-negative adult donors. Clones were read by immunoSEQ multiplex PCR, and TCRdb kept only the in-frame ones, dropping some. The table includes about 2 million clones, about 95% detected once. This entry comes from a study of shared clonotypes between healthy human individuals. V lost 3 bases and J lost 4; bases outside the gene matches: 6. CDR3 size: 18 residues. CDR1 and CDR2 from the germline V gene are MNHEY and SMNVEV (reference sequence). Findings of the study overall: Roughly 4.6% of naive CD4 clonotypes were common to a few donors. Rarefaction revealed incomplete sorted-subset sequencing despite large depth. Compared with memory subsets, naive subsets generally had larger estimated richness.

This sequence was found in a young man in good health. Material for sequencing was naive CD8+ T cells sorted from blood. The gene calls are TRBV27 and TRBJ2-1, with 16 positions matching TRBD2. CDR3 loop: CASSFLGLAGGKYNEQFF. The CDR3 coding sequence is TGTGCCAGCAGTTTCCTGGGACTAGCGGGAGGGAAGTACAATGAGCAGTTCTTC.